This T cell receptor beta chain emerged from a study of blood T cell repertoires in COVID-19. Across the study: Sample material is recorded as cDNA or gDNA derived from T cells, B-cell-depleted T cells, or PBMCs.

The CDR3 is made up of 15 amino acids. The germline V gene has CDR1 SNHLY and CDR2 FYNNEI. Trimming took off 7 bases at V and 0 bases at J, with 15 bases between the two ends. In the source study's methods: For nucleated cells, counts were estimated from reference gene primer amplification. TCRdb's table, derived via immunoSEQ multiplex PCR, lists solely in-frame clones and lacks some. The DNA gave D and trimming, while V, J and clone size come from that table. Of roughly 86,000 clones in the sample, about 86% were seen once. This clone was observed once. This rearrangement joins TRBV2 to TRBJ1-1, with TRBD1 as a possible D gene (5 bases). The sample was peripheral blood. The TCR was taken from a man aged 55 to 69 with acute or convalescent COVID-19. CDR3 DNA sequence: TGTGCCAGCAATCAGGGAGGGACCCTGAACACTGAAGCTTTCTTT. Residues: CASNQGGTLNTEAFF.